The rows below give T cell receptor beta chains drawn from one sample of a study of cytomegalovirus exposure and HLA in healthy donors. Sequencing used immunoSEQ multiplex PCR; TCRdb keeps in-frame clones, though not all of them. Of roughly 110,000 clones listed, under 80% were seen once; the top ten hold about 6%. The sequencing sample was made of PBMCs. These receptors all come from a woman in her 50s in good health and CMV-seropositive. The CDR3 runs from the conserved cysteine through the conserved F or W. D genes are given only for firm matches. Rows may omit the clone size; those that give it use once, few, many or a size class.

J gene: TRBJ1-6; clone size: NA; V gene: TRBV25-1; D gene: NA; CDR3 DNA: TGTGCCAGCAGTGAACGTGAGTTCGCCCTCCACTTT; CDR3 protein: CASSEREFALHF
J gene: TRBJ2-5; clone size: once; V gene: TRBV7-3; D gene: TRBD2; CDR3 DNA: TGTGCCAGCAGCTTACAAGCGGGGGGTTGGGAGACCCAGTACTTC; CDR3 protein: CASSLQAGGWETQYF
J gene: TRBJ1-1; clone size: NA; V gene: TRBV7-8; D gene: NA; CDR3 DNA: TGTGCCAGCAGCTTCCATAACACTGAAGCTTTCTTT; CDR3 protein: CASSFHNTEAFF
J gene: TRBJ1-5; clone size: NA; V gene: TRBV6-5; D gene: TRBD1; CDR3 DNA: TGTGCCAGCAGTCGCGACAGGGGTGATCAGCCCCAGCATTTT; CDR3 protein: CASSRDRGDQPQHF
J gene: TRBJ2-7; clone size: NA; V gene: TRBV4-2; D gene: TRBD2; CDR3 DNA: TGTGCCAGCAGCCACGTACCGGGACTAGTGGCGCACGAGCAGTACTTC; CDR3 protein: CASSHVPGLVAHEQYF
J gene: TRBJ2-1; clone size: few; V gene: TRBV5-1; D gene: TRBD2; CDR3 DNA: TGCGCCAGCGCCTTAGCGGGGGGTTCCTACAATGAGCAGTTCTTC; CDR3 protein: CASALAGGSYNEQFF
J gene: TRBJ2-7; clone size: NA; V gene: TRBV11-2; D gene: TRBD2; CDR3 DNA: TGTGCCAGCAGCTTAGCTCCCCCGCGGGGGGGTTTCTCCTACGAGCAGTACTTC; CDR3 protein: CASSLAPPRGGFSYEQYF
J gene: TRBJ1-4; clone size: NA; V gene: TRBV27; D gene: TRBD1; CDR3 DNA: TGTGCCAGCAACATCGACAGGGGATTGGAAAAACTGTTTTTT; CDR3 protein: CASNIDRGLEKLFF
J gene: TRBJ1-4; clone size: NA; V gene: TRBV19; D gene: NA; CDR3 DNA: TGTGCCAGTAGTCTGGGGCTAGGGACTGAACTGTTTTTT; CDR3 protein: CASSLGLGTELFF
J gene: TRBJ1-1; clone size: few; V gene: TRBV5-4; D gene: TRBD1; CDR3 DNA: TGTGCCAGCAGCGGCGGACAGGGGGAAACTGAAGCTTTCTTT; CDR3 protein: CASSGGQGETEAFF
J gene: TRBJ2-1; clone size: NA; V gene: TRBV5-4; D gene: TRBD1; CDR3 DNA: TGTGCCAGCAGCCTCAACAGGGGATCGACTTACAATGAGCAGTTCTTC; CDR3 protein: CASSLNRGSTYNEQFF
J gene: TRBJ1-1; clone size: NA; V gene: TRBV6-1; D gene: NA; CDR3 DNA: TGTGCCAGCAGATCTACCCTTACGGGCACTGAAGCTTTCTTT; CDR3 protein: CASRSTLTGTEAFF
J gene: TRBJ2-1; clone size: once; V gene: TRBV5-6; D gene: NA; CDR3 DNA: TGTGCCAGCAGGGGGCGAGATTCTTACAATGAGCAGTTCTTC; CDR3 protein: CASRGRDSYNEQFF
J gene: TRBJ2-7; clone size: NA; V gene: TRBV4-2; D gene: NA; CDR3 DNA: TGTGCCAGCAGCCAAGATGGGGGGAATCCAACCTACGAGCAGTACTTC; CDR3 protein: CASSQDGGNPTYEQYF
J gene: TRBJ2-3; clone size: NA; V gene: TRBV19; D gene: TRBD1; CDR3 DNA: TGTGCCAGTAGTATTGGGTTTTGGGGACAGGGCACAGATACGCAGTATTTT; CDR3 protein: CASSIGFWGQGTDTQYF
J gene: TRBJ1-6; clone size: NA; V gene: TRBV27; D gene: TRBD1; CDR3 DNA: TGTGCCAGCAGTTCCCGGACAGGGGCCTATAATTCACCCCTCCACTTT; CDR3 protein: CASSSRTGAYNSPLHF
J gene: TRBJ2-2; clone size: NA; V gene: TRBV7-3; D gene: NA; CDR3 DNA: TGTGCCAGCAGCTCTACGACGAACACCGGGGAGCTGTTTTTT; CDR3 protein: CASSSTTNTGELFF
J gene: TRBJ1-1; clone size: few; V gene: TRBV4-1; D gene: NA; CDR3 DNA: TGCGCCAGCAGCCACCGCAGGGAAGGCACTGAAGCTTTCTTT; CDR3 protein: CASSHRREGTEAFF
J gene: TRBJ1-2; clone size: NA; V gene: TRBV9; D gene: TRBD1; CDR3 DNA: TGTGCCAGCAGCCCATCAGACCCCGGGACAGGGATCTATGGCTACACCTTC; CDR3 protein: CASSPSDPGTGIYGYTF
J gene: TRBJ1-5; clone size: few; V gene: TRBV6-5; D gene: NA; CDR3 DNA: TGTGCCAGCAGGAAGGGAGGATATAGCAATCAGCCCCAGCATTTT; CDR3 protein: CASRKGGYSNQPQHF
J gene: TRBJ2-2; clone size: NA; V gene: TRBV25-1; D gene: TRBD2; CDR3 DNA: TGTGCCAGCAGTCCTCCTCCGGGACTAGATCTCACCGGGGAGCTGTTTTTT; CDR3 protein: CASSPPPGLDLTGELFF
J gene: TRBJ1-2; clone size: NA; V gene: TRBV20-1; D gene: NA; CDR3 DNA: TGCAGTGCTTACTTTATTGGCTACACCTTC; CDR3 protein: CSAYFIGYTF
J gene: TRBJ2-3; clone size: NA; V gene: TRBV5-4; D gene: NA; CDR3 DNA: TGTGCCAGCAGGCCTGGAGGGATGAAGGGTCCAGATACGCAGTATTTT; CDR3 protein: CASRPGGMKGPDTQYF
J gene: TRBJ1-6; clone size: NA; V gene: TRBV11-1; D gene: NA; CDR3 DNA: TGTGCCAGCAGCCCAGGTCTTAATTCACCCCTCCACTTT; CDR3 protein: CASSPGLNSPLHF
J gene: TRBJ2-7; clone size: few; V gene: TRBV27; D gene: NA; CDR3 DNA: TGTGCCAGCAGTTTAGGGCAGGGCGGTCACGAGCAGTACTTC; CDR3 protein: CASSLGQGGHEQYF
J gene: TRBJ2-5; clone size: NA; V gene: TRBV19; D gene: NA; CDR3 DNA: TGTGCCAGTAGTATAGTTCCGGGGGAGACCCAGTACTTC; CDR3 protein: CASSIVPGETQYF
J gene: TRBJ2-1; clone size: once; V gene: TRBV27; D gene: NA; CDR3 DNA: TGTGCCAGCAGTTTATCCTGGGGGACTGCCTACAATGAGCAGTTCTTC; CDR3 protein: CASSLSWGTAYNEQFF
J gene: TRBJ2-7; clone size: few; V gene: TRBV5-1; D gene: NA; CDR3 DNA: TGCGCCAGCAGCCTATCCTCCGAGCAGTACTTC; CDR3 protein: CASSLSSEQYF
J gene: TRBJ1-5; clone size: NA; V gene: TRBV7-2; D gene: NA; CDR3 DNA: TGTGCCAGCAGCTTAGGGATACAGCAGCCCCAGCATTTT; CDR3 protein: CASSLGIQQPQHF
J gene: TRBJ1-1; clone size: NA; V gene: TRBV4-1; D gene: TRBD1; CDR3 DNA: TGCGCCAGCAGCCAAGATTACTTCGGACAGGGGGCCAGAGAAGCTTTCTTT; CDR3 protein: CASSQDYFGQGAREAFF
J gene: TRBJ2-7; clone size: NA; V gene: TRBV27; D gene: NA; CDR3 DNA: TGTGCCAGCAGTTTACAGACAGGGTTCGGGGGCGAGCAGTACTTC; CDR3 protein: CASSLQTGFGGEQYF
J gene: TRBJ1-3; clone size: few; V gene: TRBV28; D gene: NA; CDR3 DNA: TGTGCCAGCACTTTTTCAACAGGAAACACCATATATTTT; CDR3 protein: CASTFSTGNTIYF
J gene: TRBJ1-4; clone size: few; V gene: TRBV19; D gene: NA; CDR3 DNA: TGTGCCAGTAGGGTGGACAGATCAACTAATGAAAAACTGTTTTTT; CDR3 protein: CASRVDRSTNEKLFF
J gene: TRBJ2-3; clone size: NA; V gene: TRBV7-3; D gene: NA; CDR3 DNA: TGTGCCAGCAGCTTAAACAGCAGGGCCAGCGCAGATACGCAGTATTTT; CDR3 protein: CASSLNSRASADTQYF
J gene: TRBJ1-6; clone size: NA; V gene: TRBV7-8; D gene: NA; CDR3 DNA: TGTGCCAGCACCCTCGGCAGCGGGGCATATTCACCCCTCCACTTT; CDR3 protein: CASTLGSGAYSPLHF
J gene: TRBJ1-1; clone size: NA; V gene: TRBV9; D gene: TRBD1; CDR3 DNA: TGTGCCAGCAGCACCGGGACAGGGTGGAACACTGAAGCTTTCTTT; CDR3 protein: CASSTGTGWNTEAFF
J gene: TRBJ1-6; clone size: NA; V gene: TRBV19; D gene: NA; CDR3 DNA: TGTGCCAGTAGTATATCGGTCAGGGAGGCGGCGTTGAGGTCACCCCTCCACTTT; CDR3 protein: CASSISVREAALRSPLHF
J gene: TRBJ2-7; clone size: NA; V gene: TRBV19; D gene: NA; CDR3 DNA: TGTGCCAGTAGTATTACAGGGAGTACCCCCGAGCAGTACTTC; CDR3 protein: CASSITGSTPEQYF
J gene: TRBJ1-2; clone size: NA; V gene: TRBV6-5; D gene: NA; CDR3 DNA: TGTGCCAGCAGTTATATGGGCGTTGGCTACACCTTC; CDR3 protein: CASSYMGVGYTF
J gene: TRBJ2-7; clone size: NA; V gene: TRBV30; D gene: TRBD2; CDR3 DNA: TGTGCCTGGAGTCCCCTTATTGGCGGGGGGACCTACGAGCAGTACTTC; CDR3 protein: CAWSPLIGGGTYEQYF
J gene: TRBJ2-5; clone size: NA; V gene: TRBV5-4; D gene: TRBD1; CDR3 DNA: TGTGCCAGCAGCTTGCAGGGGGCGATGGAGACCCAGTACTTC; CDR3 protein: CASSLQGAMETQYF
J gene: TRBJ1-6; clone size: NA; V gene: TRBV5-4; D gene: TRBD1; CDR3 DNA: TGTGCCAGCAGCTTGGAACAGGGGGGAGATTCACCCCTCCACTTT; CDR3 protein: CASSLEQGGDSPLHF
J gene: TRBJ2-2; clone size: NA; V gene: TRBV5-1; D gene: TRBD1; CDR3 DNA: TGCGCCAGCAGCCAGAGGACAGGGGACACCGGGGAGCTGTTTTTT; CDR3 protein: CASSQRTGDTGELFF
J gene: TRBJ1-1; clone size: NA; V gene: TRBV7-8; D gene: NA; CDR3 DNA: TGTGCCAGCAGCTTTAGCGCAGGGAACACTGAAGCTTTCTTT; CDR3 protein: CASSFSAGNTEAFF
J gene: TRBJ2-7; clone size: NA; V gene: TRBV7-2; D gene: NA; CDR3 DNA: TGTGCCAGCAGCTTAGAAATGGGCAGGGCTGGCGAGCAGTACTTC; CDR3 protein: CASSLEMGRAGEQYF
J gene: TRBJ1-1; clone size: once; V gene: TRBV28; D gene: NA; CDR3 DNA: TGTGCCAGCAGTTGGCAGGGCGGGGGGACTGAAGCTTTCTTT; CDR3 protein: CASSWQGGGTEAFF
J gene: TRBJ1-6; clone size: once; V gene: TRBV5-1; D gene: NA; CDR3 DNA: TGCGCCAGCAGCTTGGGACAGGTTTATAATTCACCCCTCCACTTT; CDR3 protein: CASSLGQVYNSPLHF
J gene: TRBJ1-3; clone size: NA; V gene: TRBV7-3; D gene: TRBD1; CDR3 DNA: TGTGCCAGCAGCCCGCAGGGGGGAATTGGAAACACCATATATTTT; CDR3 protein: CASSPQGGIGNTIYF
J gene: TRBJ2-3; clone size: once; V gene: TRBV7-9; D gene: TRBD2; CDR3 DNA: TGTGCCAGCAGCTTGGGACTAGCGGGGGGGAGAGATACGCAGTATTTT; CDR3 protein: CASSLGLAGGRDTQYF
J gene: TRBJ1-1; clone size: few; V gene: TRBV7-2; D gene: TRBD1; CDR3 DNA: TGTGCCAGCAGCCCCCCGACAGGGATCACTGAAGCTTTCTTT; CDR3 protein: CASSPPTGITEAFF
J gene: TRBJ1-2; clone size: few; V gene: TRBV6-1; D gene: NA; CDR3 DNA: TGTGCCAGCAGTGAAGCGCTTCGGGCGGGCTATGGCTACACCTTC; CDR3 protein: CASSEALRAGYGYTF
J gene: TRBJ2-5; clone size: NA; V gene: TRBV7-9; D gene: NA; CDR3 DNA: TGTGCCAGCAGCAGACAGAGGGAGACCCAGTACTTC; CDR3 protein: CASSRQRETQYF
J gene: TRBJ2-3; clone size: NA; V gene: TRBV18; D gene: TRBD2; CDR3 DNA: TGTGCCAGCTCACCAGCCCGTCTAGCGGGGGGTGCAGATACGCAGTATTTT; CDR3 protein: CASSPARLAGGADTQYF
J gene: TRBJ2-3; clone size: NA; V gene: TRBV19; D gene: NA; CDR3 DNA: TGTGCCAGTAGTACCTCAGGGGCCCGCACAGATACGCAGTATTTT; CDR3 protein: CASSTSGARTDTQYF
J gene: TRBJ1-1; clone size: NA; V gene: TRBV18; D gene: TRBD1; CDR3 DNA: TGTGCCAGCTCACACGACAGGGGCCCGAACACTGAAGCTTTCTTT; CDR3 protein: CASSHDRGPNTEAFF
J gene: TRBJ2-3; clone size: NA; V gene: TRBV27; D gene: TRBD1; CDR3 DNA: TGTGCCAGCAGACCGCAACGGGACAGGGGCACAGATACGCAGTATTTT; CDR3 protein: CASRPQRDRGTDTQYF
J gene: TRBJ1-1; clone size: NA; V gene: TRBV6-5; D gene: NA; CDR3 DNA: TGTGCCAGCTGGTTGGGCGCTGAAGCTTTCTTT; CDR3 protein: CASWLGAEAFF